The sequence of this TCR beta chain was determined in a study of blood T cell repertoires in COVID-19. Study overall: T cells, B-cell-depleted T cells, or PBMCs provided the cDNA or gDNA that served as material.

From germline, CDR1 is LNHDA and CDR2 SQIVND (reference sequence). The junction had 5 bases not matched to a gene; V was cut back by 4 bases and J by 7 bases. The CDR3 runs to 13 residues. Original methodology: The authors estimated nucleated cell counts from reference gene primer amplification. TCRdb's copy holds only in-frame clones and misses some; the assay was immunoSEQ multiplex PCR. V, J and clone size are taken as reported in that table, and D and trimming were inferred from the DNA itself. The sample contains roughly 230,000 clones, under 90% of which appear only once. The chain recombines TRBV19 with TRBJ2-3; TRBD1 matches 7 bases. The sequence was collected from a woman over 75 with acute or convalescent COVID-19. The source material was peripheral blood. The CDR3 sequence is CASSTTDRNTQYF. The DNA of the CDR3 is TGTGCCAGTAGTACAACGGACAGGAATACGCAGTATTTT.